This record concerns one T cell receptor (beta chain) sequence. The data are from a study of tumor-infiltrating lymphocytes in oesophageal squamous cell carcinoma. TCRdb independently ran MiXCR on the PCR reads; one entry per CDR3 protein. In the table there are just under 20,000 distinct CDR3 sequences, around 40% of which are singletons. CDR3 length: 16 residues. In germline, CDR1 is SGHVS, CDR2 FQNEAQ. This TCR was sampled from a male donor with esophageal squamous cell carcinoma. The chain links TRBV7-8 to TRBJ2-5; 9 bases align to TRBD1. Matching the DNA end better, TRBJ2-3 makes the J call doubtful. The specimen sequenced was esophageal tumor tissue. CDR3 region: CASSLAVTGGLRTQYF. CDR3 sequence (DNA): TGTGCCAGCAGCTTAGCTGTGACAGGGGGACTTCGTACGCAGTATTTT.